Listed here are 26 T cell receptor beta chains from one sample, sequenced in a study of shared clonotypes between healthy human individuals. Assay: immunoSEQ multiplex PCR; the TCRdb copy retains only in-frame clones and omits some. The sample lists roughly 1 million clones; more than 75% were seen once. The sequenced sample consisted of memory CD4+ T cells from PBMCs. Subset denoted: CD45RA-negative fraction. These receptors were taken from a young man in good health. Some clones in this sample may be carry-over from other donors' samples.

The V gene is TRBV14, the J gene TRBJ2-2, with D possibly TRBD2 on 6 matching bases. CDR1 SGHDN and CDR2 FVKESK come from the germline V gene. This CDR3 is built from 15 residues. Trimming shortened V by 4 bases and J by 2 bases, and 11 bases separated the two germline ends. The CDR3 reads CASSPREINTGELFF. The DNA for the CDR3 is TGTGCCAGCAGCCCTCGGGAGATCAACACCGGGGAGCTGTTTTTT.

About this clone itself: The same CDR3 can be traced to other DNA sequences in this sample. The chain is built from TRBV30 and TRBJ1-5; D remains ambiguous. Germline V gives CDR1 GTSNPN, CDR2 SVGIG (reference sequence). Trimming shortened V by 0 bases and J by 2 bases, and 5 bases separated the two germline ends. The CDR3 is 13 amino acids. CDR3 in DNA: TGTGCCTGGAGTGTCAGAGGCAATCAGCCCCAGCATTTT. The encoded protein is CAWSVRGNQPQHF.

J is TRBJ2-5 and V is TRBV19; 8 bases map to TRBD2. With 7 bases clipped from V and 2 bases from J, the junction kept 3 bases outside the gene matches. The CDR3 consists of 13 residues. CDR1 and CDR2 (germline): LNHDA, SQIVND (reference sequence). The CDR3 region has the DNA TGTGCCAGTAAGCGGGGGAGTCAAGAGACCCAGTACTTC. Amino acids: CASKRGSQETQYF.

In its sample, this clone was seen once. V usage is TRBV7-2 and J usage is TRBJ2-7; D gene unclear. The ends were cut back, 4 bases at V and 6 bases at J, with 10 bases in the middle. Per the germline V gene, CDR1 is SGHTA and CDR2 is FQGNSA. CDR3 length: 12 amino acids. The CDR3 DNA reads TGTGCCAGCAGCTCCCCTCCGGCCGAGCAGTACTTC. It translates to CASSSPPAEQYF.

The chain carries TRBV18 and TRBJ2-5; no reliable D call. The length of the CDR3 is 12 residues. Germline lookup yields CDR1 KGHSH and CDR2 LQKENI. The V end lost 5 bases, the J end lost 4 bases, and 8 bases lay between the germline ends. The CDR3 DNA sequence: TGTGCCAGCTCATATGTAGGAGAGACCCAGTACTTC. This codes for CASSYVGETQYF.

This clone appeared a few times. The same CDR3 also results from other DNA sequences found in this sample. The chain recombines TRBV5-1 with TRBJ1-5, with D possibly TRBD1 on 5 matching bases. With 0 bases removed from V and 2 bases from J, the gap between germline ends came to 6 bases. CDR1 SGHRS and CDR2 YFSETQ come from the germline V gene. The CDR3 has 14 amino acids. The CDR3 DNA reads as TGCGCCAGCAGCTTGGAAGGGGGCAATCAGCCCCAGCATTTT. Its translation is CASSLEGGNQPQHF.

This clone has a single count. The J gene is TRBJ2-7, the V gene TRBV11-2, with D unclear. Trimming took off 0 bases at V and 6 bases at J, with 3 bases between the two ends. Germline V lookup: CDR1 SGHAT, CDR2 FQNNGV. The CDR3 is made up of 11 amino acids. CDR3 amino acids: CASSLDTEQYF. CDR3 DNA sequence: TGTGCCAGCAGCTTAGATACCGAGCAGTACTTC.

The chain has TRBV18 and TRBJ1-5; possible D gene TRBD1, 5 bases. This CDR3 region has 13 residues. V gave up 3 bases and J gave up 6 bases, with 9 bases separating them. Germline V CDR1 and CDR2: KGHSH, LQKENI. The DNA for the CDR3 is TGTGCCAGCTCACCTGGCAGGGCTCAGCCCCAGCATTTT. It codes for CASSPGRAQPQHF. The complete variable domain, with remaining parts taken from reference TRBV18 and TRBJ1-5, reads NAGVMQNPRHLVRRRGQEARLRCSPMKGHSHVYWYRQLPEEGLKFMVYLQKENIIDESGMPKERFSAEFPKEGPSILRIQQVVRGDSAAYFCASSPGRAQPQHFGDGTRLSIL.

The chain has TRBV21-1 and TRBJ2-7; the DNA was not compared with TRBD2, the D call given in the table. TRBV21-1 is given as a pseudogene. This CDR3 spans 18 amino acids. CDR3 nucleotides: TGTGCCAGCAGCAAAGCCCCAAATTTCCTAGGTTGTGCCTACGAGCAGTACTTC. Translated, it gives CASSKAPNFLGCAYEQYF.

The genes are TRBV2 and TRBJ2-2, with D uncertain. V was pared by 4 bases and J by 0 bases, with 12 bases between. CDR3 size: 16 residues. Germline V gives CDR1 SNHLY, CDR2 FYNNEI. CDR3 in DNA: TGTGCCAGCAGTGCGCACGGTCCTTCGAACACCGGGGAGCTGTTTTTT. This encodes CASSAHGPSNTGELFF.

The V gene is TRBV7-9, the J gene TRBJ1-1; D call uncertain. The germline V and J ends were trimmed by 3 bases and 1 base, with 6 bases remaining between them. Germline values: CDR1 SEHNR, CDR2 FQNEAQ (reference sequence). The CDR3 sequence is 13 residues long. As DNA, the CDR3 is TGTGCCAGCAGCTTTGAGCAGAACACTGAAGCTTTCTTT. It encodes CASSFEQNTEAFF. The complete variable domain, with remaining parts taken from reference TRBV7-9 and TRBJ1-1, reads DTGVSQNPRHKITKRGQNVTFRCDPISEHNRLYWYRQTLGQGPEFLTYFQNEAQLEKSRLLSDRFSAERPKGSFSTLEIQRTEQGDSAMYLCASSFEQNTEAFFGQGTRLTVV.

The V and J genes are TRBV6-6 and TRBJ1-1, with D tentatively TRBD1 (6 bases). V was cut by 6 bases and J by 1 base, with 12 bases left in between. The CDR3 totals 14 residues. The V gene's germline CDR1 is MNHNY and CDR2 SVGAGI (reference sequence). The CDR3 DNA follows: TGTGCCAGCAGCAAAGGGGGGGGGAACACTGAAGCTTTCTTT. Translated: CASSKGGGNTEAFF.

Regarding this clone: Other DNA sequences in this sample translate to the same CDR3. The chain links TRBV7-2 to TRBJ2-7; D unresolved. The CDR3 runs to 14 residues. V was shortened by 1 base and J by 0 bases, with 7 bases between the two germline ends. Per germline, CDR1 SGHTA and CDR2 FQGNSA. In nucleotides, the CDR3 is TGTGCCAGCAGCTTAGACCGCTTCTCCTACGAGCAGTACTTC. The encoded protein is CASSLDRFSYEQYF.

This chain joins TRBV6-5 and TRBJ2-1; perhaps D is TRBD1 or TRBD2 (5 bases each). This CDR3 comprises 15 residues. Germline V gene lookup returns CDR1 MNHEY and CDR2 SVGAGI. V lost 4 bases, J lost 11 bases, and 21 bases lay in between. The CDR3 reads CASSSGTGLWAKQFF. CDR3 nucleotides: TGTGCCAGCAGTTCCGGGACGGGGTTGTGGGCGAAGCAGTTCTTC.

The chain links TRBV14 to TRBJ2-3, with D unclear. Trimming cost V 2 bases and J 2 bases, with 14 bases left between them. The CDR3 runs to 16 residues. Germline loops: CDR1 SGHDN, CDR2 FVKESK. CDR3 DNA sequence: TGTGCCAGCAGCCAACGTTTGAATCCGGACACAGATACGCAGTATTTT. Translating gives CASSQRLNPDTDTQYF.

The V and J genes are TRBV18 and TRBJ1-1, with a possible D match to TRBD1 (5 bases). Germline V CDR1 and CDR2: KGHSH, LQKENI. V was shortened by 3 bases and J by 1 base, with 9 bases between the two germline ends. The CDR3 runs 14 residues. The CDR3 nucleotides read TGTGCCAGCTCACCTCAACAGGAGAACACTGAAGCTTTCTTT. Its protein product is CASSPQQENTEAFF. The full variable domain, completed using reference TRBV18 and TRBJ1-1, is NAGVMQNPRHLVRRRGQEARLRCSPMKGHSHVYWYRQLPEEGLKFMVYLQKENIIDESGMPKERFSAEFPKEGPSILRIQQVVRGDSAAYFCASSPQQENTEAFFGQGTRLTVV.

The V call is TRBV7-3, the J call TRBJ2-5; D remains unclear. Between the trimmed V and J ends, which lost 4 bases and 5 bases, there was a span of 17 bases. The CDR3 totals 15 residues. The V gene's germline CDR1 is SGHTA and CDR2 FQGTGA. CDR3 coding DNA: TGTGCCAGCAGCTCCCAACCGGGTTTGGGGGAGACCCAGTACTTC. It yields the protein CASSSQPGLGETQYF.

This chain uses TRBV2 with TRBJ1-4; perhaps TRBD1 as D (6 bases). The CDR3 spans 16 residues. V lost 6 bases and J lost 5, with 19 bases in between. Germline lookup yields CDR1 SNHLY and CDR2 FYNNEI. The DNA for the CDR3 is TGTGCCAGCAGCGCCGACAGGTTAGGCGTCAATGAAAAACTGTTTTTT. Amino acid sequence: CASSADRLGVNEKLFF.

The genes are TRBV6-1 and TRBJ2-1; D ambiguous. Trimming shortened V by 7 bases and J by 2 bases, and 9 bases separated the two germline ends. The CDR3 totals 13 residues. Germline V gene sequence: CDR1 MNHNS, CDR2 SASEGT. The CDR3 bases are TGTGCCAGCATTCGTACTACCTACAATGAGCAGTTCTTC. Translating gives CASIRTTYNEQFF.

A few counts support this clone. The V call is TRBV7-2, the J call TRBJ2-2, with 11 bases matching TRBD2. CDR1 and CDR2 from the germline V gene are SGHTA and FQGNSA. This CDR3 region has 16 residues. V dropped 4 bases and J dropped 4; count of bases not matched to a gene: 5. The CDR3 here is CASSSASGRLTGELFF. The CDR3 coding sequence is TGTGCCAGCAGCTCCGCTAGCGGGAGGCTCACCGGGGAGCTGTTTTTT.

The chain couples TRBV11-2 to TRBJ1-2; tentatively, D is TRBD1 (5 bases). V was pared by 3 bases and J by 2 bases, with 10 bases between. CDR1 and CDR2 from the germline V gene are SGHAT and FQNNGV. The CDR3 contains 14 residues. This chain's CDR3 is CASSFNRDNYGYTF. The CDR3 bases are TGTGCCAGCAGCTTCAACCGGGACAACTATGGCTACACCTTC.

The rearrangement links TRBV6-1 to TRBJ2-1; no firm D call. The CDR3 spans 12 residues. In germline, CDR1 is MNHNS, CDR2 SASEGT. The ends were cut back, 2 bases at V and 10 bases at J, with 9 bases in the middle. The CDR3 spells CASSETAYEQFF. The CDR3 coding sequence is TGTGCCAGCAGTGAAACGGCGTACGAGCAGTTCTTC.

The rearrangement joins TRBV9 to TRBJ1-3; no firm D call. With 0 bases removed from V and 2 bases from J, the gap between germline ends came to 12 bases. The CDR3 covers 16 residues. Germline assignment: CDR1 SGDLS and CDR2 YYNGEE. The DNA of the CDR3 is TGTGCCAGCAGCGTAGCTCCCGGGCGGACTGGAAACACCATATATTTT. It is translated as CASSVAPGRTGNTIYF.

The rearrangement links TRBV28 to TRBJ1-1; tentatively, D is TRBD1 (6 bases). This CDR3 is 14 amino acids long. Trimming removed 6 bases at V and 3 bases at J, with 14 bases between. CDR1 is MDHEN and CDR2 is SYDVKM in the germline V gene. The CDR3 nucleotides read TGTGCCAGCAGCCGACGGGGGCCGCACACTGAAGCTTTCTTT. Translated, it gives CASSRRGPHTEAFF.

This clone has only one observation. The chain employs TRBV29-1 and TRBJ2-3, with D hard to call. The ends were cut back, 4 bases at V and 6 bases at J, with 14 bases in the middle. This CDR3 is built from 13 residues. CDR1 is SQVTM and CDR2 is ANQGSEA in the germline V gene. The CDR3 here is CSVGTRNSDTQYF. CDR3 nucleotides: TGCAGCGTTGGGACCCGTAATAGCGATACGCAGTATTTT.

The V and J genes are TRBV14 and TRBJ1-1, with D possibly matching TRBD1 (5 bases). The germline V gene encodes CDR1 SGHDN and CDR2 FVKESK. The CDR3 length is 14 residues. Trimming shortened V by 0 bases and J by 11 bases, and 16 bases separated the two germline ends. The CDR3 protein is CASSQEGPYVGAFF. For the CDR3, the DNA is TGTGCCAGCAGCCAAGAGGGGCCATACGTGGGCGCTTTCTTT.